Below are 9 T cell receptor beta chains sequenced from a single sample in a study of T cells in Graves' hyperthyroidism and ophthalmopathy. Researchers took RNA transcripts and amplified the TCR beta CDR3 regions from them. Using the HTBI primer set, a first-round RT-PCR was run on the TCR CDR3. From the multiplex PCR reads, TCRdb called clonotypes with MiXCR, one entry per CDR3 protein. The repertoire includes roughly 180,000 distinct CDR3 sequences, about 9.4% of them detected once, and approximately 20% sits in the top ten. Sequenced sample: blood. Source of these receptors: a woman aged 18-30 years with Graves' hyperthyroidism that later progressed to Graves' ophthalmopathy.

This clonotype occurred many times. The V gene is TRBV28, the J gene TRBJ2-7; 7 positions match TRBD2. Germline assignment: CDR1 MDHEN and CDR2 SYDVKM. The CDR3 consists of 14 residues. The ends lost 1 base at V and 8 bases at J; junction bases unmatched: 8. The CDR3 spells CASSLSGGGVKQYF. In DNA, the CDR3 is TGTGCCAGCAGTTTATCGGGAGGAGGGGTTAAGCAGTACTTC.

This clonotype showed up many times. This rearrangement joins TRBV7-9 to TRBJ1-2; D is unresolved. Germline-derived CDR1 and CDR2 are SEHNR and FQNEAQ (reference sequence). This CDR3 comprises 12 residues. The V and J ends lost 1 base and 7 bases respectively, with 7 bases between them. CDR3 sequence (DNA): TGTGCCAGCAGCTTAGAGCAGCGTGGCTACACCTTC. Translating it yields CASSLEQRGYTF.

There are many counts of this clonotype. The rearrangement uses TRBV3-1 and TRBJ1-3; tentatively, D is TRBD1 (5 bases). The CDR3 runs to 15 residues. Germline V gene data show CDR1 as LGHDT and CDR2 as YNNKEL (reference sequence). Trimming left V 4 bases short and J 0 bases short, with 10 bases between. CDR3 coding DNA: TGTGCCAGCAGCCGCGGGGCGCTCTCTGGAAACACCATATATTTT. Translation gives CASSRGALSGNTIYF.

The table lists this clonotype with many counts. This rearrangement joins TRBV7-9 to TRBJ2-1; TRBD2 agrees at 10 bases. The germline gives CDR1 SEHNR, CDR2 FQNEAQ (reference sequence). J gave up 8 bases and V 2 bases, and 12 bases lay outside the gene matches. The CDR3 runs to 17 residues. CDR3 sequence reads: CASSLYLGLAGAYEQFF. The CDR3, as DNA: TGTGCCAGCAGCTTATACCTCGGTCTAGCGGGAGCATATGAGCAGTTCTTC.

This clonotype was seen ten or more times. This rearrangement joins TRBV20-1 to TRBJ2-2, with TRBD1 identical over 7 bases. V trimming: 4 bases; J trimming: 2 bases; junction bases outside the gene matches: 1. Germline V gene lookup returns CDR1 DFQATT and CDR2 SNEGSKA (reference sequence). The CDR3 covers 13 residues. The CDR3 is CSAKGANTGELFF. The CDR3 coding sequence is TGCAGTGCTAAGGGGGCCAACACCGGGGAGCTGTTTTTT.

The chain links TRBV5-8 to TRBJ1-1, with a possible D match to TRBD1 (6 bases). The CDR3 spans 19 residues. The ends were cut back, 8 bases at V and 0 bases at J, with 29 bases in the middle. CDR1 and CDR2 (germline): SGHTS, YDEGEE. In DNA form, the CDR3 reads TGTGCCAGAACCTTAGACTACGGGACACATATTCTTATGAACACTGAAGCTTTCTTT. It codes for CARTLDYGTHILMNTEAFF.

Ten or more counts support this clonotype. J is TRBJ2-6 and V is TRBV2, with D perhaps matching TRBD1 or TRBD2 (5 bases each). This CDR3 contains 16 residues. V was pared by 2 bases and J by 0 bases, with 8 bases between. Per germline, CDR1 SNHLY and CDR2 FYNNEI. Here the CDR3 DNA reads TGTGCCAGCAGTGAACTGGGGGACTCTGGGGCCAACGTCCTGACTTTC. This gives the protein CASSELGDSGANVLTF.

The sample holds many counts of this clonotype. The chain joins TRBV7-8 to TRBJ1-1; D is unclear. Deletions cut 7 bases from V and 0 bases from J, with 12 bases between. There are 14 residues in the CDR3. Per the germline V gene, CDR1 is SGHVS and CDR2 is FQNEAQ. The CDR3 nucleotides read TGTGCCAGCACAGGCAGCATGATGAACACTGAAGCTTTCTTT. This codes for CASTGSMMNTEAFF.

This clonotype was seen a few times. The chain recombines TRBV5-1 with TRBJ2-2, with D possibly matching TRBD2 (5 bases). Per the germline V gene, CDR1 is SGHRS and CDR2 is YFSETQ. The CDR3 totals 16 residues. The V end lost 9 bases, the J end lost 1 base, and 19 bases lay between the germline ends. CDR3 sequence reads: CATHVVSAGNTGELFF. As DNA, the CDR3 is TGCGCCACCCACGTTGTATCTGCGGGGAACACCGGGGAGCTGTTTTTT.